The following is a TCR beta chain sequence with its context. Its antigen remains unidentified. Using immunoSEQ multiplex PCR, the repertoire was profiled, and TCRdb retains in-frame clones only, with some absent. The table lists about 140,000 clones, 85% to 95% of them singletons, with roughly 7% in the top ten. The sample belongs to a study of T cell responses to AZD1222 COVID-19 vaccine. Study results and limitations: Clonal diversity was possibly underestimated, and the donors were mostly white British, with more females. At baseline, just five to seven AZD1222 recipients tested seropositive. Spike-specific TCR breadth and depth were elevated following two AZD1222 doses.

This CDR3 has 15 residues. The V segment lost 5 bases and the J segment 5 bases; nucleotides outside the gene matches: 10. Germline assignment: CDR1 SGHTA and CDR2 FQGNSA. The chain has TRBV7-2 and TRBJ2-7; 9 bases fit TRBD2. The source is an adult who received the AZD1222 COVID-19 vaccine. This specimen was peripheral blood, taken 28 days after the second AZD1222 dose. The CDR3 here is CASSPQAGGAHEQYF. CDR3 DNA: TGTGCCAGCAGCCCCCAGGCGGGGGGGGCCCACGAGCAGTACTTC.